Presented here are 29 T cell receptor beta chains from one specimen sequenced in a study of blood T cell repertoires in COVID-19 (dated by TCRdb to 2018 to 2021). The library was prepared using the immunoSEQ multiplex PCR assay. As stored in TCRdb, this immuneACCESS dataset retains in-frame rearrangements with V and J assigned. A fraction of the clones does not appear; measured against another copy, unresolved V genes explain less than half of the discrepancy, and the remainder lacks a known reason. For this sample the table gives 150,000 or so clones, of which approximately 86% were detected only once. The ten top clones hold roughly 2.9% of the sample. The sequenced sample was peripheral blood. All receptors derive from a woman aged 40 to 50 with active or convalescent COVID-19.

The chain carries TRBV28 and TRBJ1-1; D is ambiguous. The CDR3 sequence is 11 residues long. The germline V gene encodes CDR1 MDHEN and CDR2 SYDVKM. The V end was cut by 8 bases, the J end by 10 bases, with 14 bases between. The CDR3 spells CASRDGGRAFF. CDR3 bases: TGTGCCAGCCGTGACGGAGGTAGAGCTTTCTTT.

The chain couples TRBV5-1 to TRBJ1-1; 7 nucleotides match TRBD1. The germline CDR1 and CDR2 sequences are SGHRS and YFSETQ. V was pared by 2 bases and J by 1 base, with 2 bases of the junction left unmatched. The CDR3 totals 14 residues. The CDR3 region has the DNA TGCGCCAGCAGCTTCGGACAGGAGAACACTGAAGCTTTCTTT. Translated: CASSFGQENTEAFF.

The chain is built from TRBV6-6 and TRBJ2-3, with 7 bases identical to TRBD2. The CDR3 runs to 15 residues. The J segment lost 4 bases and the V segment lost 6 bases, leaving 10 bases of the junction unmatched. Germline V gene sequence: CDR1 MNHNY, CDR2 SVGAGI (reference sequence). Here the CDR3 reads CASSPGTKHADTQYF. Here the CDR3 DNA reads TGTGCCAGCAGCCCTGGGACTAAGCACGCAGATACGCAGTATTTT.

V is TRBV2 and J is TRBJ1-5; TRBD1 is a possible D gene (5 bases). Between the trimmed V and J ends, which lost 9 bases and 2 bases, there was a span of 11 bases. Germline V gives CDR1 SNHLY, CDR2 FYNNEI. This CDR3 is built from 13 residues. The CDR3 DNA sequence: TGTGCCAGTCTACGGGGGGGCAATCAGCCCCAGCATTTT. Amino acid sequence: CASLRGGNQPQHF.

This clone was detected only once. V gene TRBV24-1 combines with J gene TRBJ1-2; D gene uncertain. Germline values: CDR1 KGHDR, CDR2 SFDVKD. Trimming pared 7 bases from V and 8 bases from J, leaving 22 bases between. This CDR3 comprises 15 residues. The CDR3 region has the DNA TGTGCCACCAGCGACCCGGGCCCCCTGGGAGCGGGCTACACCTTC. It is translated as CATSDPGPLGAGYTF.

The chain joins TRBV6-1 to TRBJ1-2; tentative D call: TRBD1 (5 bases). CDR3 size: 17 residues. The ends were cut back, 4 bases at V and 0 bases at J, with 18 bases in the middle. The germline V gene has CDR1 MNHNS and CDR2 SASEGT. The CDR3 sequence is CASSALRAQASNYGYTF. In nucleotides, the CDR3 is TGTGCCAGCAGTGCACTTAGGGCACAGGCCTCTAACTATGGCTACACCTTC.

This clone was picked up one time. The chain recombines TRBV7-9 with TRBJ1-2; D is unresolved. Germline CDR1 SEHNR, CDR2 FQNEAQ (reference sequence). Trimming cost V 0 bases and J 4 bases, with 12 bases left between them. The CDR3 has 15 residues. CDR3 nucleotide sequence: TGTGCCAGCAGCTTAGCGCTATGGGAGAGCTATGGCTACACCTTC. Translated, it gives CASSLALWESYGYTF.

The table lists this clone with a count of one. The V and J genes are TRBV29-1 and TRBJ2-2; TRBD2 might be the D (6 bases). The germline CDR1 and CDR2 sequences are SQVTM and ANQGSEA. Trimming removed 3 bases from V and 4 bases from J, with 15 bases in between. This CDR3 spans 15 amino acids. This chain's CDR3 is CSVEGGLKGTGELFF. The CDR3 DNA sequence: TGCAGCGTTGAGGGGGGATTAAAGGGCACCGGGGAGCTGTTTTTT.

This clone was picked up one time. The V and J genes are TRBV5-1 and TRBJ2-1, with 13 positions matching TRBD2. The CDR3 length is 15 residues. The junction had 4 bases not matched to a gene; V was cut back by 4 bases and J by 6 bases. The germline CDR1 and CDR2 sequences are SGHRS and YFSETQ. The CDR3 sequence is CASSGGLAGVNEQFF. Here the CDR3 DNA reads TGCGCCAGCAGCGGCGGACTAGCGGGAGTCAATGAGCAGTTCTTC.

Written as DNA, the CDR3 is TGTGCCAGCAGCCAAGTGGCAGACTATGGCTACACCTTC. Its protein product is CASSQVADYGYTF. V and J are TRBV3-1 (or the pseudogene TRBV3-2) and TRBJ1-2; D is undetermined. Trimming took 1 base from V and 3 from J, leaving 6 bases between them. The germline V gene has CDR1 LGHDT and CDR2 YNNKEL (reference sequence). The CDR3 is made up of 13 amino acids.

This clone was detected a few times. The chain has TRBV5-4 and TRBJ2-1; 7 bases align to TRBD2. The CDR3 runs 16 residues. CDR1 and CDR2 from the germline V gene are SGHNT and YYREEE (reference sequence). V trimming: 4 bases; J trimming: 2 bases; junction bases outside the gene matches: 9. This chain's CDR3 is CASSITLASAYNEQFF. DNA for the CDR3: TGTGCCAGCAGCATAACACTAGCGTCCGCCTACAATGAGCAGTTCTTC.

CDR3 DNA: TGTGCCAGCGGTGGACAGGGACTAAGGACAGATACGCAGTATTTT. It codes for CASGGQGLRTDTQYF. The rearrangement uses TRBV7-2 and TRBJ2-3; D is possibly TRBD1 (8 bases). V was clipped by 8 bases and J by 3 bases, with 18 bases between them. This CDR3 is built from 15 residues. Germline CDR1 SGHTA, CDR2 FQGNSA.

The chain couples TRBV7-2 to TRBJ1-5, with D possibly being TRBD1 (5 bases). CDR3 length equals 14 residues. V gave up 0 bases and J gave up 6 bases, with 9 bases separating them. Germline CDR1 reads SGHTA; CDR2 reads FQGNSA. The CDR3 DNA reads TGTGCCAGCAGCTTAGCAGGGGTGGCTCAGCCCCAGCATTTT. As protein: CASSLAGVAQPQHF. Using reference TRBV7-2 and TRBJ1-5 for the parts outside the CDR3, the full variable domain is GAGVSQSPSNKVTEKGKDVELRCDPISGHTALYWYRQSLGQGLEFLIYFQGNSAPDKSGLPSDRFSAERTGGSVSTLTIQRTQQEDSAVYLCASSLAGVAQPQHFGDGTRLSIL.

The chain employs TRBV19 and TRBJ1-5; no definite D call. With 1 base removed from V and 4 bases from J, the gap between germline ends came to 5 bases. The CDR3 has 13 residues. Germline V lookup: CDR1 LNHDA, CDR2 SQIVND (reference sequence). Here the CDR3 DNA reads TGTGCCAGTAGTATAGGAGGGAATCAGCCCCAGCATTTT. Translated: CASSIGGNQPQHF.

The CDR3 region is CASSESASGGVNEQFF. Written as DNA, the CDR3 is TGTGCCAGCAGTGAATCGGCTAGCGGGGGAGTAAATGAGCAGTTCTTC. V is TRBV2 and J is TRBJ2-1; TRBD2 aligns across 10 bases. The CDR3 contains 16 residues. CDR1 and CDR2 (germline): SNHLY, FYNNEI. V was clipped by 2 bases and J by 7 bases; unmatched bases: 8.

Comment on this clone: The sample contains more than one DNA sequence encoding this CDR3. The gene calls are TRBV5-1 and TRBJ2-3; 10 nucleotides line up with TRBD2. Trimming at V came to 4 bases and at J to 1 base, leaving 3 bases not matched to a gene. Germline-derived CDR1 and CDR2 are SGHRS and YFSETQ. The CDR3 sequence is 15 residues long. CDR3 coding DNA: TGCGCCAGCAGCGCCGGACTAGCGGGCACAGATACGCAGTATTTT. Translating it yields CASSAGLAGTDTQYF. Using reference TRBV5-1 and TRBJ2-3 for the parts outside the CDR3, the full variable domain is KAGVTQTPRYLIKTRGQQVTLSCSPISGHRSVSWYQQTPGQGLQFLFEYFSETQRNKGNFPGRFSGRQFSNSRSEMNVSTLELGDSALYLCASSAGLAGTDTQYFGPGTRLTVL.

In DNA form, the CDR3 reads TGCGCCAGCAGCCCGGGGCAGACTAGCGGGAGTCCCCCAGAGACCCAGTACTTC. Its protein product is CASSPGQTSGSPPETQYF. The chain employs TRBV5-1 and TRBJ2-5; 12 bases match TRBD2. CDR1 SGHRS and CDR2 YFSETQ come from the germline V gene. Trimming took 4 bases from V and 4 from J; bases not matched to a gene: 14. The CDR3 is 18 amino acids. The complete variable domain, with remaining parts taken from reference TRBV5-1 and TRBJ2-5, reads KAGVTQTPRYLIKTRGQQVTLSCSPISGHRSVSWYQQTPGQGLQFLFEYFSETQRNKGNFPGRFSGRQFSNSRSEMNVSTLELGDSALYLCASSPGQTSGSPPETQYFGPGTRLLVL.

The CDR3 bases are TGCAGCGTTACACAGATCATGAACACTGAAGCTTTCTTT. This encodes CSVTQIMNTEAFF. This chain joins TRBV29-1 and TRBJ1-1; D not resolved. CDR3 length: 13 residues. Germline V lookup: CDR1 SQVTM, CDR2 ANQGSEA. Trimming took 5 bases from V and 0 from J, leaving 10 bases between them. Supplemented by reference TRBV29-1 and TRBJ1-1, the full variable domain reads SAVISQKPSRDICQRGTSLTIQCQVDSQVTMMFWYRQQPGQSLTLIATANQGSEATYESGFVIDKFPISRPNLTFSTLTVSNMSPEDSSIYLCSVTQIMNTEAFFGQGTRLTVV.

The chain joins TRBV14 to TRBJ2-7, with D possibly TRBD1 on 6 matching bases. Germline loops: CDR1 SGHDN, CDR2 FVKESK. V was pared by 0 bases and J by 1 base, with 7 bases between. The CDR3 spans 14 residues. DNA for the CDR3: TGTGCCAGCAGCCAAGATCAGGGGTCCTACGAGCAGTACTTC. This translates into CASSQDQGSYEQYF. Together with reference TRBV14 and TRBJ2-7, the CDR3 gives the full variable domain: EAGVTQFPSHSVIEKGQTVTLRCDPISGHDNLYWYRRVMGKEIKFLLHFVKESKQDESGMPNNRFLAERTGGTYSTLKVQPAELEDSGVYFCASSQDQGSYEQYFGPGTRLTVT.

The J gene is TRBJ1-1, the V gene TRBV2, with D possibly matching TRBD1 (5 bases). CDR1 and CDR2 from the germline V gene are SNHLY and FYNNEI. CDR3 length equals 15 residues. V was trimmed by 4 bases and J by 0 bases, leaving 12 bases between them. The CDR3 is CASSGDGGMNTEAFF. CDR3 in DNA: TGTGCCAGCAGTGGGGACGGAGGGATGAACACTGAAGCTTTCTTT.

Note on this clone: Other DNA sequences of this sample code for an identical CDR3. The V and J genes are TRBV6-5 and TRBJ1-5, with D perhaps matching TRBD1 (6 bases). The CDR3 has 14 residues. V was trimmed by 2 bases and J by 5 bases, leaving 10 bases between them. CDR1 and CDR2 (germline): MNHEY, SVGAGI. In DNA form, the CDR3 reads TGTGCCAGCAGTTACGGGGGGGCCGATCAGCCCCAGCATTTT. This translates into CASSYGGADQPQHF.

The V gene is TRBV5-5, the J gene TRBJ1-5; TRBD1 aligns across 9 bases. This CDR3 has 15 amino acids. CDR1 and CDR2 from the germline V gene are SGHKS and YYEKEE (reference sequence). The ends lost 2 bases at V and 5 bases at J; junction bases unmatched: 5. This chain's CDR3 is CASSLQGAVYQPQHF. CDR3 DNA sequence: TGTGCCAGCAGCTTACAGGGGGCAGTCTATCAGCCCCAGCATTTT.

V gene TRBV4-3 combines with J gene TRBJ2-7; 9 bases are a match to TRBD1. Germline assignment: CDR1 LGHNA and CDR2 YSLEER. CDR3 length: 14 residues. Trimming removed 0 bases from V and 4 bases from J; junction bases left unmatched: 1. The CDR3 sequence is CASSQETGGYEQYF. The CDR3 nucleotides are TGCGCCAGCAGCCAAGAGACAGGGGGGTACGAGCAGTACTTC.

The chain joins TRBV11-3 to TRBJ2-5; TRBD1 is a possible D gene (6 bases). Germline CDR1 SGHNT, CDR2 YENEEA. The V gene lost 5 bases and the J gene lost 5 bases, with 21 bases spanning the gap. The CDR3 is 16 amino acids. The CDR3 reads CASSRTGQAERETQYF. The CDR3 DNA is TGTGCCAGCAGCCGTACGGGACAAGCAGAGAGGGAGACCCAGTACTTC.

The V and J genes are TRBV6-2 or TRBV6-3 and TRBJ2-3; D is perhaps TRBD1 (6 bases). Germline V gene sequence: CDR1 MNHEY, CDR2 SVGEGT. The length of the CDR3 is 17 residues. The V end lost 0 bases, the J end lost 2 bases, and 15 bases lay between the germline ends. CDR3 nucleotide sequence: TGTGCCAGCAGTTACTCGAGCGGACAGTGGCCCACAGATACGCAGTATTTT. It encodes CASSYSSGQWPTDTQYF.

CDR3 sequence (DNA): TGTGCCAGCAGTCCCGGGACTAGCGGACAAGAGACCCAGTACTTC. It encodes CASSPGTSGQETQYF. The chain links TRBV6-4 to TRBJ2-5; TRBD2 agrees at 11 bases. In germline, CDR1 is MRHNA, CDR2 SNTAGT. Losses at the gene ends were 5 bases for V and 2 bases for J; bases not matched to a gene: 4. The CDR3 totals 15 residues.

V usage is TRBV4-3 and J usage is TRBJ2-5; 11 bases align to TRBD2. V shed 1 base, J shed 5 bases, and the junction held 15 bases outside the gene matches. This CDR3 contains 19 residues. CDR1 and CDR2 from the germline V gene are LGHNA and YSLEER. As DNA, the CDR3 is TGCGCCAGCAGCCAAGTCATAGCGGGAGGGCCTCGGTACACTGAGACCCAGTACTTC. This sequence encodes CASSQVIAGGPRYTETQYF.

The rearrangement joins TRBV27 to TRBJ2-1; possible D gene TRBD1, 8 bases. Germline V CDR1 and CDR2: MNHEY, SMNVEV (reference sequence). The V gene lost 5 bases and the J gene lost 5 bases, with 19 bases spanning the gap. This CDR3 has 16 residues. The CDR3 DNA reads TGTGCCAGCAGTAGACAACAGGGGGGGATAAACAATGAGCAGTTCTTC. This translates into CASSRQQGGINNEQFF.

In regard to this clone: Germline and junction disagree at one end, which may indicate a read error. The V call is TRBV3-1 (or the pseudogene TRBV3-2), the J call TRBJ1-3; 8 positions match TRBD1. The CDR3 length is 15 residues. CDR1 is LGHDT, CDR2 YNNKEL, per germline (reference sequence). The CDR3 DNA reads TGTGCCAGCAGCAAAGAGACAGGGGTTTGGAACACCATATATTTT. It translates to CASSKETGVWNTIYF.